This T cell receptor (beta chain) is drawn from a study of T-cell memory formation after mild COVID-19. Overall study results and limits: Confirmation was lacking for SARS-CoV-2 specificity of second-wave clones that peaked on day 37.

CDR3 length: 13 residues. The V end was cut by 0 bases, the J end by 8 bases, with 11 bases between. Per the germline V gene, CDR1 is SGDLS and CDR2 is YYNGEE. TCRdb itself ran the 5' RACE reads through MiXCR, one entry per CDR3 protein. The top ten clones hold approximately 15% of a sample with under 150,000 distinct CDR3 sequences, approximately 16% of them seen once. About this clonotype: The antigen remains unidentified.

The TCR was taken from an adult woman who had mild COVID-19 (a few samples of this study predate the infection). Cell type and time point are not known. This chain joins TRBV9 and TRBJ1-2; D call uncertain. The sequenced sample consisted of PBMCs or a T cell subset sorted from them (not recorded which). The chain's CDR3 is CASSVDTLGGYTF. CDR3 nucleotide sequence: TGTGCCAGCAGCGTAGACACACTTGGGGGCTACACCTTC.